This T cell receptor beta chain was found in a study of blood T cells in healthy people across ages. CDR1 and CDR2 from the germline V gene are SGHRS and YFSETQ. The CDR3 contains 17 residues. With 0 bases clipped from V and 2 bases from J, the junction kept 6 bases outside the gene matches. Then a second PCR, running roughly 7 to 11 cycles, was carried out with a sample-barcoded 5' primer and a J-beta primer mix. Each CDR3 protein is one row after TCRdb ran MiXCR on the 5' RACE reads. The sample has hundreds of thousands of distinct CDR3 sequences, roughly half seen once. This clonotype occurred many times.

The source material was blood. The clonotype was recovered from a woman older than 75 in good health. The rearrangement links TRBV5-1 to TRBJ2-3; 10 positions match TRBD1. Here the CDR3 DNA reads TGCGCCAGCAGCTTGGTTGCGGGACAGGGGATCACAGATACGCAGTATTTT. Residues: CASSLVAGQGITDTQYF.